A single sample is the source of the 11 T cell receptor beta chains below, sequenced in a study of response to subunit inactivated influenza vaccine. TCRdb re-called the RT-PCR reads through MiXCR, storing one row per CDR3 protein. This table has about half a million distinct CDR3 sequences, 25% appearing once. Here the sequenced sample was CD4+ T cells sorted from PBMCs, taken around 5 days after vaccination. These TCRs come from a man aged 45-65 years who received an inactivated influenza vaccine.

This rearrangement joins TRBV5-1 to TRBJ2-3, with 8 bases matching TRBD2. Germline V lookup: CDR1 SGHRS, CDR2 YFSETQ. The J segment lost 2 bases and the V segment lost 0 bases, leaving 11 bases of the junction unmatched. The CDR3 is made up of 18 amino acids. The CDR3 loop reads CASSLAGAGGRFTDTQYF. As DNA, the CDR3 is TGCGCCAGCAGCTTGGCCGGGGCGGGGGGACGTTTCACAGATACGCAGTATTTT.

This clonotype was detected a few times. The J gene is TRBJ1-2, the V gene TRBV6-2 or TRBV6-3; D uncertain. The germline V gene encodes CDR1 MNHEY and CDR2 SVGEGT. V was pared by 7 bases and J by 8 bases, with 17 bases between. The length of the CDR3 is 13 residues. The CDR3 region has the DNA TGTGCCAGCACCCAGTTACGGCGAGGGGGCTACACCTTC. It specifies CASTQLRRGGYTF.

This clonotype was seen a handful of times. This chain joins TRBV4-3 and TRBJ1-1, with D uncertain. The CDR3 totals 15 residues. Germline loops: CDR1 LGHNA, CDR2 YSLEER. V lost 0 bases to trimming and J lost 7 bases, with 15 bases between them. As DNA, the CDR3 is TGCGCCAGCAGCCAAGACTTGTTTTCGGACGATGAAGCTTTCTTT. Its protein is CASSQDLFSDDEAFF.

This clonotype was observed a handful of times. J is TRBJ2-1 and V is TRBV20-1, with 9 bases identical to TRBD2. Trimming removed 2 bases from V and 0 bases from J; junction bases left unmatched: 2. Germline V gene lookup returns CDR1 DFQATT and CDR2 SNEGSKA (reference sequence). This CDR3 comprises 15 residues. CDR3 DNA: TGCAGTGCTAGACTAGCGGGGAGCTCCTACAATGAGCAGTTCTTC. This encodes CSARLAGSSYNEQFF.

The J gene is TRBJ1-5, the V gene TRBV5-1; 7 bases agree with TRBD1. Per germline, CDR1 SGHRS and CDR2 YFSETQ. The CDR3 contains 15 residues. J lost 3 bases, V lost 4 bases, and 7 bases had no gene match. CDR3 region: CASSKEGAYNQPQHF. The CDR3 DNA sequence: TGCGCCAGCAGCAAGGAGGGGGCTTACAATCAGCCCCAGCATTTT.

This clonotype was recorded a few times. This chain's CDR3 is CASSQDAPGTGNGYTF. CDR3 DNA sequence: TGCGCCAGCAGCCAAGATGCCCCCGGGACGGGGAATGGCTACACCTTC. This chain uses TRBV4-1 with TRBJ1-2; tentative D call: TRBD1 (5 bases). V was cut by 0 bases and J by 6 bases, with 17 bases left in between. The CDR3 loop spans 16 amino acids. The germline V gene has CDR1 MGHRA and CDR2 YSYEKL.

This clonotype was seen only a few times. This sequence joins TRBV12-3 or TRBV12-4 and TRBJ2-5; TRBD2 matches 10 bases. The CDR3 sequence is 13 residues long. Trimming removed 4 bases from V and 4 bases from J; junction bases left unmatched: 0. CDR3 DNA: TGTGCCAGCAGTTCTAGCGGGAGAGAGACCCAGTACTTC. The encoded protein is CASSSSGRETQYF.

This clonotype was found a few times. The gene calls are TRBV7-2 and TRBJ2-1; 8 nucleotides align to TRBD2. Germline assignment: CDR1 SGHTA and CDR2 FQGNSA. The length of the CDR3 is 16 residues. With 6 bases clipped from V and 4 bases from J, the junction kept 11 bases outside the gene matches. CDR3 region: CASRTASGSIYNEQFF. The CDR3 DNA is TGTGCCAGCAGAACTGCGAGCGGGAGTATTTACAATGAGCAGTTCTTC.

This rearrangement joins TRBV30 to TRBJ2-3; 9 bases align to TRBD2. V gave up 2 bases and J gave up 4 bases; unmatched junction bases: 7. CDR1 is GTSNPN, CDR2 SVGIG, per germline (reference sequence). The CDR3 extends over 15 amino acids. CDR3 coding DNA: TGTGCCTGGAGTCAGGGACTAGCAGAAGCAGATACGCAGTATTTT. Residues: CAWSQGLAEADTQYF.

This clonotype was counted a few times. The CDR3 sequence: CASSYPGQKETQYF. CDR3 bases: TGTGCCAGCAGTTACCCGGGCCAAAAAGAGACCCAGTACTTC. The gene calls are TRBV12-3 or TRBV12-4 and TRBJ2-5; no firm D call. CDR3 length: 14 amino acids. Trimming stripped 4 bases from V and 3 bases from J, with 12 bases between.

The CDR3 is CASRGGTGGAGEQFF. For the CDR3, the DNA is TGTGCCAGCAGGGGGGGGACAGGGGGCGCGGGTGAGCAGTTCTTC. V and J are TRBV7-2 and TRBJ2-1; 12 bases agree with TRBD1. Trimming cost V 6 bases and J 9 bases; bases outside gene matches: 9. Looked up from germline, CDR1 is SGHTA and CDR2 is FQGNSA. This CDR3 is 15 amino acids long. Full variable domain (rest looked up from reference TRBV7-2 and TRBJ2-1): GAGVSQSPSNKVTEKGKDVELRCDPISGHTALYWYRQSLGQGLEFLIYFQGNSAPDKSGLPSDRFSAERTGGSVSTLTIQRTQQEDSAVYLCASRGGTGGAGEQFFGPGTRLTVL.